Listed here are 11 T cell receptor beta chains from one sample, sequenced in a study of brain T cells in children with intractable seizures. Repertoires were generated with immunoSEQ multiplex PCR, while TCRdb's copy carries only in-frame clones and drops some. The data contain fewer than 85,000 clones, about 92% of them seen just once; the ten biggest clones take up 1.5%. Here the sequenced sample was peripheral blood, taken at surgery. The receptors stem from a boy in the first two years of life with tuberous sclerosis and intractable seizures.

This rearrangement joins TRBV14 to TRBJ1-2; D might be TRBD1 (5 bases). V lost 1 base, J lost 3 bases, and 6 bases lay in between. Germline lookup yields CDR1 SGHDN and CDR2 FVKESK. The CDR3 is 13 residues long. CDR3 bases: TGTGCCAGCAGCCAAGGACAGTACTATGGCTACACCTTC. It specifies CASSQGQYYGYTF.

This clone was detected once. This rearrangement joins TRBV7-8 to TRBJ2-3; D gene ambiguous. The germline CDR1 and CDR2 sequences are SGHVS and FQNEAQ. Trimming cost V 2 bases and J 4 bases, with 10 bases left between them. This CDR3 has 14 amino acids. CDR3 in amino acids: CASSLWTGPDTQYF. The CDR3 DNA follows: TGTGCCAGCAGCTTATGGACCGGGCCAGATACGCAGTATTTT.

The chain has TRBV19 and TRBJ2-7, with a tentative D call TRBD1 (6 bases). Trimming removed 3 bases from V and 0 bases from J, with 12 bases in between. From germline, CDR1 is LNHDA and CDR2 SQIVND (reference sequence). This CDR3 is 15 amino acids long. In DNA form, the CDR3 reads TGTGCCAGTAGTATGGGAAGGGACATCTCCTACGAGCAGTACTTC. Translated, it gives CASSMGRDISYEQYF.

This clone came up once. J is TRBJ1-2 and V is TRBV4-2; tentative D call: TRBD1 (6 bases). The germline V gene encodes CDR1 LGHNA and CDR2 YNFKEQ. This CDR3 spans 13 amino acids. V was cut by 0 bases and J by 7 bases, with 9 bases left in between. The CDR3 sequence is CASSQDRGFGYTF. The CDR3 DNA follows: TGTGCCAGCAGCCAAGATAGGGGGTTTGGCTACACCTTC.

The chain links TRBV19 to TRBJ1-1; TRBD1 agrees at 9 bases. The CDR3 sequence is 15 residues long. Trimming cost V 3 bases and J 3 bases; bases outside gene matches: 5. CDR1 and CDR2 from the germline V gene are LNHDA and SQIVND (reference sequence). The CDR3 nucleotides read TGTGCCAGTAGTATCCAGACAGGGGGAGACACTGAAGCTTTCTTT. Translated: CASSIQTGGDTEAFF.

The chain is built from TRBV30 and TRBJ2-5; D is tentatively TRBD1 or TRBD2 (5 bases each). Trimming left V 6 bases short and J 4 bases short, with 15 bases between. CDR1 is GTSNPN, CDR2 SVGIG, per germline (reference sequence). This CDR3 is 13 amino acids long. CDR3 region: CACSGTSVETQYF. In DNA, the CDR3 is TGTGCCTGCTCAGGGACCTCCGTAGAGACCCAGTACTTC.

The chain joins TRBV19 to TRBJ2-7; D might be TRBD2 (5 bases). The germline V gene has CDR1 LNHDA and CDR2 SQIVND (reference sequence). Trimming stripped 5 bases from V and 2 bases from J, with 10 bases between. This CDR3 has 13 amino acids. CDR3 sequence: CASSYSATYEQYF. CDR3 bases: TGTGCCAGTAGTTATAGCGCTACCTACGAGCAGTACTTC.

This rearrangement joins TRBV19 to TRBJ1-6, with TRBD1 matching 9 bases. The trim removed 3 bases at V and 7 bases at J, leaving 4 bases unmatched. Germline V gene data show CDR1 as LNHDA and CDR2 as SQIVND (reference sequence). The CDR3 is 15 residues long. CDR3 sequence reads: CASSMRDRENSPLHF. The CDR3 DNA reads as TGTGCCAGTAGTATGAGGGACAGGGAAAATTCACCCCTCCACTTT.

This rearrangement joins TRBV6-5 to TRBJ2-3; TRBD2 might be the D (6 bases). Germline V gene lookup returns CDR1 MNHEY and CDR2 SVGAGI. V lost 6 bases to trimming and J lost 3 bases, with 7 bases between them. The CDR3 is made up of 12 amino acids. CDR3 sequence (DNA): TGTGCCAGCAGGGGACTGACAGATACGCAGTATTTT. Protein product: CASRGLTDTQYF.

The V call is TRBV5-4, the J call TRBJ2-7, with TRBD2 as a possible D gene (6 bases). The V gene's germline CDR1 is SGHNT and CDR2 YYREEE (reference sequence). V was shortened by 3 bases and J by 0 bases, with 13 bases between the two germline ends. The CDR3 sequence is 15 residues long. The CDR3 DNA reads TGTGCCAGCAGCTCCGGGACTCCCAGCTCCTACGAGCAGTACTTC. Translating gives CASSSGTPSSYEQYF. Full variable domain (remainder filled in from reference TRBV5-4 and TRBJ2-7): ETGVTQSPTHLIKTRGQQVTLRCSSQSGHNTVSWYQQALGQGPQFIFQYYREEENGRGNFPPRFSGLQFPNYSSELNVNALELDDSALYLCASSSGTPSSYEQYFGPGTRLTVT.

The CDR3 DNA reads as TGTGCCAGCAGCTTATTTCCGCAGGGGGCGATGAATGAGCAGTTCTTC. Translation: CASSLFPQGAMNEQFF. This chain joins TRBV7-9 and TRBJ2-1, with 8 bases matching TRBD1. CDR3 length: 16 amino acids. Germline trimming cut 2 bases from V and 7 bases from J; bases unmatched to any gene: 10. Germline V gives CDR1 SEHNR, CDR2 FQNEAQ (reference sequence).